This T cell receptor (beta chain) emerged from a study of control samples from healthy donors and cancer patients. CDR3 length equals 16 residues. In germline, CDR1 is SGHNT, CDR2 YENEEA. Trimming removed 4 bases at V and 2 bases at J, with 16 bases between. Assay used: immunoSEQ multiplex PCR; TCRdb lists only in-frame clones, some missing. The sample records around 100,000 clones, about nine tenths being singletons. The TCR was taken from a woman under 30 in good health. J is TRBJ2-3 and V is TRBV11-3, with a possible D match to TRBD2 (6 bases). Material: blood. The CDR3 nucleotides read TGTGCCAGCAGCTCAATTAGCGGTTCTAACACAGATACGCAGTATTTT. It encodes CASSSISGSNTDTQYF.